The 26 T cell receptor beta chains below all came from one sample that was sequenced in a study of T-cell memory formation after mild COVID-19 (dated by TCRdb to the early 2020s). Preparation of the library involved 5' RACE. These reads were obtained on an Illumina NovaSeq 6000. The raw public data were reprocessed by TCRdb itself: fastp quality trimming at Q25, MiXCR clonotype calling, in-frame beta chains only. Each CDR3 protein appears once, grouped with its most common genes and DNA. For this sample there are about 290,000 distinct CDR3 sequences; roughly 15% appear just once. The top ten clones comprise around a fifth of the sample. The sample taken for sequencing was PBMCs or a T cell subset sorted from them (not recorded which). The origin of the receptors is a young man who had mild COVID-19 (a few samples of this study predate the infection). The sample titles of this study are shuffled in the database, so cell type and time point are left out; the donor was told from shared clones.

This clonotype was seen ten or more times. V gene TRBV6-2 or TRBV6-3 combines with J gene TRBJ2-1; 16 nucleotides line up with TRBD2. With 10 bases clipped from V and 6 bases from J, the junction kept 6 bases outside the gene matches. The CDR3 extends over 15 amino acids. The germline gives CDR1 MNHEY, CDR2 SVGEGT. The CDR3 reads CATGTSGGAVNEQFF. The DNA for the CDR3 is TGTGCCACCGGGACTAGCGGGGGGGCAGTCAATGAGCAGTTCTTC.

This clonotype occurred a few times. The chain is built from TRBV7-2 and TRBJ2-5; 11 positions match TRBD1. Trimming removed 7 bases from V and 1 base from J; junction bases left unmatched: 8. This CDR3 region has 16 residues. Germline assignment: CDR1 SGHTA and CDR2 FQGNSA. CDR3 amino acids: CASTKRTGGIQETQYF. In nucleotides, the CDR3 is TGTGCCAGCACCAAAAGGACAGGGGGCATCCAAGAGACCCAGTACTTC.

In the case of this clonotype: This CDR3 is missing its conserved last phenylalanine or tryptophan, likely due to a read error. The chain links TRBV5-1 to TRBJ2-5, with D perhaps TRBD1 or TRBD2 (6 bases each). Trimming shortened V by 3 bases and J by 4 bases, and 10 bases separated the two germline ends. The CDR3 runs to 13 residues. Germline V gives CDR1 SGHRS, CDR2 YFSETQ. The CDR3 nucleotides are TGCGCCAGCAGCTCAGAGGGGGGAGAGACCCAGTACTTA. Its translation is CASSSEGGETQYL.

The chain carries TRBV12-3 or TRBV12-4 and TRBJ2-1; D not resolved. V lost 3 bases and J 0 bases, leaving 9 bases between the germline ends. The CDR3 covers 15 residues. CDR3 protein: CASSFGESSYNEQFF. The CDR3 DNA reads TGTGCCAGCAGTTTTGGGGAAAGCTCCTACAATGAGCAGTTCTTC.

There are a few counts of this clonotype. V is TRBV6-5 and J is TRBJ2-7; 10 nucleotides match TRBD1. This CDR3 spans 13 amino acids. V lost 7 bases, J lost 4 bases, and 4 bases stayed unmatched. Germline lookup yields CDR1 MNHEY and CDR2 SVGAGI. The CDR3 is CASNRQGAYEQYF. The CDR3 bases are TGTGCCAGCAATAGACAGGGGGCATACGAGCAGTACTTC.

This clonotype was counted only a few times. V usage is TRBV7-2 and J usage is TRBJ1-3, with D unclear. V dropped 5 bases and J dropped 0 bases, with 11 bases sitting between them. CDR1 and CDR2 (germline): SGHTA, FQGNSA. This CDR3 comprises 15 residues. The CDR3 here is CASSPPSRSGNTIYF. The DNA of the CDR3 is TGTGCCAGCAGCCCTCCCAGCCGCTCTGGAAACACCATATATTTT.

J is TRBJ2-1 and V is TRBV7-2; 8 bases align to TRBD1. V dropped 3 bases and J dropped 6; count of bases not matched to a gene: 7. Germline assignment: CDR1 SGHTA and CDR2 FQGNSA. The CDR3 totals 15 residues. The CDR3 loop is CASSFRDRTRNEQFF. The CDR3 coding sequence is TGTGCCAGCAGCTTCCGGGACAGGACTCGCAATGAGCAGTTCTTC. Complete variable domain (other parts from reference TRBV7-2 and TRBJ2-1): GAGVSQSPSNKVTEKGKDVELRCDPISGHTALYWYRQSLGQGLEFLIYFQGNSAPDKSGLPSDRFSAERTGGSVSTLTIQRTQQEDSAVYLCASSFRDRTRNEQFFGPGTRLTVL.

This clonotype has at least ten counts. The chain joins TRBV7-2 to TRBJ2-5; D ambiguous. Looked up from germline, CDR1 is SGHTA and CDR2 is FQGNSA. V was trimmed by 4 bases and J by 1 base, leaving 13 bases between them. The CDR3 is made up of 15 amino acids. The CDR3 reads CASSSWMTSQETQYF. CDR3 DNA: TGTGCCAGCAGCTCCTGGATGACTTCCCAAGAGACCCAGTACTTC.

This sequence joins TRBV4-2 and TRBJ1-2; D possibly corresponds to TRBD1 (6 bases). The ends were cut back, 4 bases at V and 2 bases at J, with 14 bases in the middle. From germline, CDR1 is LGHNA and CDR2 YNFKEQ. The CDR3 consists of 15 residues. For the CDR3, the DNA is TGTGCCAGCAGCCCAGTTACAGGGACCAACTATGGCTACACCTTC. Encoded protein: CASSPVTGTNYGYTF.

This clonotype was counted only a few times. This sequence joins TRBV21-1 and TRBJ2-7; the DNA was not used to check the table's D call, TRBD1. TRBV21-1 is a documented pseudogene. The length of the CDR3 is 12 residues. CDR3 in amino acids: CASPHRGGEQYV. DNA for the CDR3: TGTGCCAGCCCCCACAGGGGCGGAGAGCAGTACGTC.

J is TRBJ1-5 and V is TRBV15, with D possibly being TRBD1 (6 bases). Germline assignment: CDR1 LNHNV and CDR2 YYDKDF (reference sequence). Trimming cost V 0 bases and J 10 bases, with 19 bases left between them. CDR3 size: 16 residues. The CDR3 protein is CATSRDNEDSGAPQHF. The CDR3 DNA reads as TGTGCCACCAGCAGAGATAACGAGGACAGTGGAGCTCCCCAGCATTTT.

This clonotype turned up a few times. V and J are TRBV11-2 and TRBJ2-3, with 16 bases lining up with TRBD2. The germline gives CDR1 SGHAT, CDR2 FQNNGV. This CDR3 region has 15 residues. Trimming at V came to 4 bases and at J to 8 bases, leaving 3 bases not matched to a gene. DNA of the CDR3: TGTGCCAGCAGCTCGGGACTAGCGGGGGGGCCTACGCAGTATTTT. Amino acids: CASSSGLAGGPTQYF.

J is TRBJ1-2 and V is TRBV24-1, with D unclear. The V gene's germline CDR1 is KGHDR and CDR2 SFDVKD. The V end lost 1 base, the J end lost 8 bases, and 13 bases lay between the germline ends. The CDR3 has 14 residues. The CDR3 here is CATSDLLTWGGYTF. In DNA, the CDR3 is TGTGCCACCAGTGATTTACTCACCTGGGGAGGCTACACCTTC.

The chain couples TRBV20-1 to TRBJ2-1; TRBD2 matches 16 bases. Trimming took 3 bases from V and 1 from J; bases not matched to a gene: 9. The CDR3 is 19 amino acids. Germline V gene lookup returns CDR1 DFQATT and CDR2 SNEGSKA (reference sequence). This chain's CDR3 is CSASTPGLAGGWSYNEQFF. The DNA of the CDR3 is TGCAGTGCTAGTACCCCGGGACTAGCGGGGGGGTGGTCCTACAATGAGCAGTTCTTC.

This chain uses TRBV6-5 with TRBJ2-7; 9 bases are shared with TRBD2. The CDR3 sequence is 15 residues long. V gave up 5 bases and J gave up 4 bases; unmatched junction bases: 9. Germline V gene sequence: CDR1 MNHEY, CDR2 SVGAGI. CDR3 coding DNA: TGTGCCAGCAGTGGGCGGCTAGCGGGGCCATACGAGCAGTACTTC. Encoded protein: CASSGRLAGPYEQYF.

The table lists this clonotype with a count of one. The chain uses TRBV21-1 and TRBJ2-2; the table names TRBD1, a call not compared with the DNA. TRBV21-1 is marked as a pseudogene. CDR3 size: 16 residues. CDR3 sequence: CASSRVAGSNTGELFF. The CDR3 coding sequence is TGTGCCAGCAGCCGGGTCGCGGGGTCGAACACCGGGGAGCTGTTTTTT.

This clonotype was counted only a few times. The rearrangement links TRBV5-1 to TRBJ1-1; D possibly corresponds to TRBD1 (6 bases). V lost 1 base to trimming and J lost 1 base, with 8 bases between them. CDR1 and CDR2 from the germline V gene are SGHRS and YFSETQ. This CDR3 region has 14 residues. In nucleotides, the CDR3 is TGCGCCAGCAGCTTGAGGGGGACGAACACTGAAGCTTTCTTT. Translating gives CASSLRGTNTEAFF.

The sample holds a few counts of this clonotype. CDR3: CASAAKSSYEQYF. In DNA, the CDR3 is TGTGCCAGCGCCGCCAAGAGCTCCTACGAGCAGTACTTC. The V and J genes are TRBV6-2 or TRBV6-3 and TRBJ2-7; D unresolved. Deletions cut 8 bases from V and 0 bases from J, with 11 bases between. CDR1 MNHEY and CDR2 SVGEGT come from the germline V gene. The CDR3 is 13 residues long.

This sequence joins TRBV11-2 and TRBJ1-2, with D hard to call. The V end lost 2 bases, the J end lost 3 bases, and 10 bases lay between the germline ends. Germline V CDR1 and CDR2: SGHAT, FQNNGV. This CDR3 has 14 residues. The CDR3 region is CASSLIRRDYGYTF. The CDR3 region has the DNA TGTGCCAGCAGCTTAATTAGAAGGGACTATGGCTACACCTTC. The variable domain in full, with the rest retrieved from reference TRBV11-2 and TRBJ1-2, is EAGVAQSPRYKIIEKRQSVAFWCNPISGHATLYWYQQILGQGPKLLIQFQNNGVVDDSQLPKDRFSAERLKGVDSTLKIQPAKLEDSAVYLCASSLIRRDYGYTFGSGTRLTVV.

This clonotype came up a few times. This chain uses TRBV4-3 with TRBJ1-6; D is unresolved. The germline CDR1 and CDR2 sequences are LGHNA and YSLEER. The CDR3 is made up of 13 amino acids. V lost 0 bases and J 10 bases, leaving 7 bases between the germline ends. The DNA for the CDR3 is TGCGCCAGCAGCCAAGAGACGGAATCACCCCTCCACTTT. Encoded protein: CASSQETESPLHF.

The rearrangement uses TRBV10-3 and TRBJ2-7, with TRBD2 as a possible D gene (6 bases). CDR1 is ENHRY, CDR2 SYGVKD, per germline. Trimming stripped 8 bases from V and 6 bases from J, with 17 bases between. CDR3 length equals 13 residues. DNA of the CDR3: TGTGCCATCTCCGTGGATGGGGGAGGCGAGCAGTACGTC. Protein: CAISVDGGGEQYV.

The chain carries TRBV5-6 and TRBJ1-5; TRBD1 aligns across 8 bases. Germline trimming cut 4 bases from V and 5 bases from J; bases unmatched to any gene: 5. Germline V gene lookup returns CDR1 SGHDT and CDR2 YYEEEE. The CDR3 contains 14 residues. The CDR3 DNA reads as TGTGCCAGCAGCGACGGACAGGGCCATCAGCCCCAGCATTTT. Its translation is CASSDGQGHQPQHF.

J is TRBJ2-7 and V is TRBV5-5; no reliable D call. The germline gives CDR1 SGHKS, CDR2 YYEKEE (reference sequence). V was shortened by 0 bases and J by 1 base, with 8 bases between the two germline ends. The CDR3 runs to 14 residues. The CDR3, as DNA: TGTGCCAGCAGCTTGGTTGTGGGTTCCTACGAGCAGTACTTC. Translation gives CASSLVVGSYEQYF.

The gene calls are TRBV27 and TRBJ2-7; 9 bases align to TRBD1. J lost 7 bases, V lost 0 bases, and 10 bases had no gene match. Germline lookup yields CDR1 MNHEY and CDR2 SMNVEV (reference sequence). This CDR3 region has 16 residues. The CDR3 loop reads CASSLSGTGSLWEQYF. The CDR3, as DNA: TGTGCCAGCAGTTTATCCGGGACAGGGTCTCTGTGGGAGCAGTACTTC.

This rearrangement joins TRBV20-1 to TRBJ1-1; 8 bases line up with TRBD1. In germline, CDR1 is DFQATT, CDR2 SNEGSKA (reference sequence). Trimming at V came to 6 bases and at J to 6 bases, leaving 6 bases not matched to a gene. This CDR3 has 12 amino acids. The CDR3, as DNA: TGCAGTGCACGACAGGGGAGTCCTGAAGCTTTCTTT. Its protein is CSARQGSPEAFF.

The chain couples TRBV5-1 to TRBJ2-3; the D gene is possibly TRBD1 (5 bases). Trimming removed 4 bases at V and 11 bases at J, with 14 bases between. CDR1 and CDR2 from the germline V gene are SGHRS and YFSETQ. The CDR3 sequence is 12 residues long. The CDR3 region is CASSQGGVGQYF. DNA of the CDR3: TGCGCCAGCAGCCAGGGTGGGGTTGGGCAGTATTTT.